This is a list of T cell receptor beta chains from one sample in a study of PD-L1 blockade in urothelial cancer. Measured with immunoSEQ multiplex PCR; TCRdb has only the in-frame clones, and not every one. The table records tens of thousands of clones, around 92% of them present only once. Sequenced here: PBMCs, sampled around atezolizumab (anti-PD-L1) treatment. Receptor source: an elderly woman with urothelial cancer. The CDR3 runs from the conserved cysteine through the conserved F or W. D genes are given only for firm matches. Clone sizes are given selectively: once, few, many, or a class where the clone is expanded.

>TRBJ1-5|TRBD1|TRBV19|.
TGTGCCACAAACAGGGGAGAGGGCAATCAGCCCCAGCATTTT
CATNRGEGNQPQHF
>TRBJ2-7|.|TRBV27|.
TGTGCCAGCAAGGGAGGTGGCAGAAACATCTACGACGAGCAGTACTTC
CASKGGGRNIYDEQYF
>TRBJ2-7|.|TRBV5-4|.
TGTGCCAGCAGCCTGACGGGTGGTGCCGAGCAGTACTTC
CASSLTGGAEQYF
>TRBJ1-5|.|TRBV4-2|.
TGTGCCAGCAGCCCTGGGTCAGGGAATCAGCCCCAGCATTTT
CASSPGSGNQPQHF
>TRBJ2-5|.|TRBV11-2|.
TGTGCCAGCAGCTTAGATCGGGCGGGCCAAGAGACCCAGTACTTC
CASSLDRAGQETQYF
>TRBJ2-1|TRBD2|TRBV25-1|once
TGTGCCAGCAGTGTCGGACTAGCGAACAAATTCGAGCAGTTCTTC
CASSVGLANKFEQFF
>TRBJ2-7|TRBD1|TRBV5-8|.
TGTGCCAGCAGCCCGGGACAGTCCTACGAGCAGTACTTC
CASSPGQSYEQYF
>TRBJ2-1|.|TRBV27|once
TGTGCCAGCAGTTTATCGTCCGGGATCGGCAATGAGCAGTTCTTC
CASSLSSGIGNEQFF
>TRBJ1-3|.|TRBV28|.
TGTGCCAGCAGTTTAGGTAGCTCTGGAAACACCATATATTTT
CASSLGSSGNTIYF
>TRBJ2-3|.|TRBV27|.
TGTGCCAGCAGTTTCCCTCCGAGCCCGACGCAGTATTTT
CASSFPPSPTQYF
>TRBJ2-4|.|TRBV19|.
TGTGCCACCCGGCGACGGGAAGGCAAAAACATTCAGTACTTC
CATRRREGKNIQYF
>TRBJ2-7|.|TRBV10-2|.
TGCGCCAGCAGTGAGTCTGTCACCTACGAGCAGTACTTC
CASSESVTYEQYF
>TRBJ2-5|.|TRBV11-2|.
TGTGCCAGCAGCAGACTCAGGGTTGAGACCCAGTACTTC
CASSRLRVETQYF
>TRBJ1-4|.|TRBV19|.
TGTGCCAGTAGTATAGTCGGGTTTAATGAAAAACTGTTTTTT
CASSIVGFNEKLFF
>TRBJ2-7|TRBD2|TRBV2|.
TGTGCCGGCGGGAGACCCAACTACGAGCAGTACTTC
CAGGRPNYEQYF
>TRBJ1-3|.|TRBV18|.
TGTGCCAGCTCACCACGAGTAAGCGTTCCGATCCGGGGCTCTGGAAACACCATATATTTT
CASSPRVSVPIRGSGNTIYF
>TRBJ2-6|.|TRBV27|.
TGTGCCAGCAGTTTTACGGCAGGGGTCTCTGGGGCCAACGTCCTGACTTTC
CASSFTAGVSGANVLTF
>TRBJ2-5|TRBD2|TRBV6-1|.
TGTGCCAGCAGTGAAGACGGGACTAGCGTAGGCTGGGAGACCCAGTACTTC
CASSEDGTSVGWETQYF
>TRBJ1-1|TRBD1|TRBV19|few
TGTGCCAGTAGTATAAGGGGACAGTTGAACACTGAAGCTTTCTTT
CASSIRGQLNTEAFF
>TRBJ2-3|.|TRBV5-1|.
TGCGCCAGCAGCCCCCGGGTAGCGGGCACAGATACGCAGTATTTT
CASSPRVAGTDTQYF
>TRBJ2-3|.|TRBV5-4|few
TGTGCCAGCAGCCCCTACCTAGATACGCAGTATTTT
CASSPYLDTQYF
>TRBJ2-7|.|TRBV7-8|.
TGTGCCAGCAGCTCAAGACCGGGACACACAGTCCCCTACGAGCAGTACTTC
CASSSRPGHTVPYEQYF
>TRBJ2-5|TRBD2|TRBV7-6|.
TGTGCCAGTGGTGGTGTTAGCGGGAGCGGAGAGACCCAGTACTTC
CASGGVSGSGETQYF
>TRBJ2-2|.|TRBV29-1|.
TGCAGCGTTGAAGGCAGGGCGAACACCGGGGAGCTGTTTTTT
CSVEGRANTGELFF
>TRBJ2-1|TRBD2|TRBV5-1|.
TGCGCCAGCAGCTTGGAACTAGCGGGTAGGAATGAGCAGTTCTTC
CASSLELAGRNEQFF
>TRBJ2-3|TRBD1|TRBV27|.
TGTGCCACCCAGGGGGTAGGTGGCACAGATACGCAGTATTTT
CATQGVGGTDTQYF
>TRBJ1-2|.|TRBV28|.
TGTGCCAGCAGTGATAGTGTTGGCTACACCTTC
CASSDSVGYTF
>TRBJ1-2|.|TRBV28|.
TGTGCCAGTACAACAGGGATCTATGGCTACACCTTC
CASTTGIYGYTF
>TRBJ2-7|TRBD2|TRBV2|.
TGTGCCAGCAGTAGTAGCGGGAGTAGGAGTGAGCAGTACTTC
CASSSSGSRSEQYF
>TRBJ2-1|.|TRBV11-2|.
TGTGCCAGCAGCTTAGACCCGAGCTCCTACAATGAGCAGTTCTTC
CASSLDPSSYNEQFF
>TRBJ2-3|.|TRBV4-1|.
TGCGCCAGCAGCCAAGACGCTACTAGCACAGATACGCAGTATTTT
CASSQDATSTDTQYF